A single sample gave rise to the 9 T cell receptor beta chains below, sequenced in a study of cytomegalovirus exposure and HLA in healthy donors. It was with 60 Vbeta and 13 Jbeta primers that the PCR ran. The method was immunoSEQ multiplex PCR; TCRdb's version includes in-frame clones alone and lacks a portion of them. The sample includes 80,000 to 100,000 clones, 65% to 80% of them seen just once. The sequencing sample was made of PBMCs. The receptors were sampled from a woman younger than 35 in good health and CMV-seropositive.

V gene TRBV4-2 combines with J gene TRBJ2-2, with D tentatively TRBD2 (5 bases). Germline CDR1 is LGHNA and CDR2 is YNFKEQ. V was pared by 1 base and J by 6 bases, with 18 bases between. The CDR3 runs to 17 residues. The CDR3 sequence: CASSQGGSRRSAGELFF. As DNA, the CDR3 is TGTGCCAGCAGCCAAGGAGGCAGTAGGAGGTCCGCCGGGGAGCTGTTTTTT.

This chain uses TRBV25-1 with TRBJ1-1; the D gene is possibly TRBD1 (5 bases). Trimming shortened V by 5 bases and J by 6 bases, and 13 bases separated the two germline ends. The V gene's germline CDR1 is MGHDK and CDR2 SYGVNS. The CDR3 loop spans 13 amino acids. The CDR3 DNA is TGTGCCAGCAGTCTGGCAGGGAGGGCTGAAGCTTTCTTT. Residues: CASSLAGRAEAFF.

The DNA of the CDR3 is TGCGCCAGCAGTCAATCGTCGAGGGTAGGAACCACTGAAGCTTTCTTT. It specifies CASSQSSRVGTTEAFF. The J gene is TRBJ1-1, the V gene TRBV23-1; D is undetermined. TRBV23-1 is sorted into the ORF group, with uncertain function. The V gene lost 0 bases and the J gene lost 4 bases, with 15 bases spanning the gap. The CDR3 spans 16 residues.

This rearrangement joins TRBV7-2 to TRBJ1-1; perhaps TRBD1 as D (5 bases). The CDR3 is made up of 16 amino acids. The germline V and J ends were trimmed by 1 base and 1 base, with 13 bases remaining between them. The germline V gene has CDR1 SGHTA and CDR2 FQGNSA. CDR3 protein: CASSLVGSRGNTEAFF. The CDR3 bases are TGTGCCAGCAGCTTAGTTGGGTCAAGGGGGAACACTGAAGCTTTCTTT.

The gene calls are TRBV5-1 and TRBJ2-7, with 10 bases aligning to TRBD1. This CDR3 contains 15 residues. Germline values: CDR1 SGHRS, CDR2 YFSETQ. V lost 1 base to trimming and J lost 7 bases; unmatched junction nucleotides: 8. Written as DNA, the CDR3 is TGCGCCAGCAGCTTGCCGGGACAGGGGTTTTCGGAGCAGTACTTC. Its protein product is CASSLPGQGFSEQYF.

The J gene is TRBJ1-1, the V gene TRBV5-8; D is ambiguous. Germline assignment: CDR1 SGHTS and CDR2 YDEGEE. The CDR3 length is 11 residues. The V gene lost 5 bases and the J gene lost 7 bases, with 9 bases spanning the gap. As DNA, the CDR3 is TGTGCCAGCAGGCGAACAGTTGAAGCTTTCTTT. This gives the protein CASRRTVEAFF. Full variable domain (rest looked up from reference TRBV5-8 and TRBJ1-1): EAGVTQSPTHLIKTRGQQATLRCSPISGHTSVYWYQQALGLGLQFLLWYDEGEERNRGNFPPRFSGRQFPNYSSELNVNALELEDSALYLCASRRTVEAFFGQGTRLTVV.

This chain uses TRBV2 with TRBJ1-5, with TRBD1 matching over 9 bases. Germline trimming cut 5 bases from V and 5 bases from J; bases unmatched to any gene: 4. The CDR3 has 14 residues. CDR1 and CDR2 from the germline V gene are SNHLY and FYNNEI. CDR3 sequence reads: CASSRTGEDQPQHF. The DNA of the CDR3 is TGTGCCAGCAGTCGGACAGGGGAGGATCAGCCCCAGCATTTT.

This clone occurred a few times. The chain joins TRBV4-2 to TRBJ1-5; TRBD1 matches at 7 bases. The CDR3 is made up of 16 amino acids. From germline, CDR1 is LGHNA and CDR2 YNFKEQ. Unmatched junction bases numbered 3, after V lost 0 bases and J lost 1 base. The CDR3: CASSQEGGRSNQPQHF. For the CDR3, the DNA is TGTGCCAGCAGCCAAGAAGGGGGCAGAAGCAATCAGCCCCAGCATTTT.

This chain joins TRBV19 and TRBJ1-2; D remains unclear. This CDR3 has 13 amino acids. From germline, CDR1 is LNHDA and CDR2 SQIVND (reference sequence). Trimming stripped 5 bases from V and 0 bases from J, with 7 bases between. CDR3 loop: CASSRGANYGYTF. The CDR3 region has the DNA TGTGCCAGTAGTCGCGGAGCTAACTATGGCTACACCTTC.